This T cell receptor beta chain was captured by sequencing in a study of T cell repertoires in aging, cancer and after chemotherapy. Across the study: Patients with chronic lymphocytic leukemia were sampled before and after fludarabine- or bendamustine-based chemotherapy.

The CDR3 loop spans 14 amino acids. The junction had 4 bases not matched to a gene; V was cut back by 7 bases and J by 3 bases. This clonotype has a handful of counts. The antigen remains unidentified. Study-wide points: Thymic emigration or peripheral T cell expansion may be impaired by lymphoid organ infiltration in hematological cancer.

TCR beta rearrangements were amplified from peripheral blood genomic DNA. Multiplex touch-down PCR with TRB-A/B primers amplified rearranged V-D-J TRB sequences. TCRdb ran MiXCR on the multiplex PCR reads and lists one entry per CDR3 protein. The sample lists roughly 6,000 distinct CDR3 sequences; about 36% were seen once. The sequence derives from a human donor with a blood cancer. The sample taken for sequencing was blood. The chain carries TRBV12-3 or TRBV12-4 and TRBJ2-1; 9 nucleotides agree with TRBD2. The CDR3 loop is CASTGTSFYNEQFF. The CDR3 DNA reads as TGTGCCAGCACCGGGACTAGCTTCTACAATGAGCAGTTCTTC.